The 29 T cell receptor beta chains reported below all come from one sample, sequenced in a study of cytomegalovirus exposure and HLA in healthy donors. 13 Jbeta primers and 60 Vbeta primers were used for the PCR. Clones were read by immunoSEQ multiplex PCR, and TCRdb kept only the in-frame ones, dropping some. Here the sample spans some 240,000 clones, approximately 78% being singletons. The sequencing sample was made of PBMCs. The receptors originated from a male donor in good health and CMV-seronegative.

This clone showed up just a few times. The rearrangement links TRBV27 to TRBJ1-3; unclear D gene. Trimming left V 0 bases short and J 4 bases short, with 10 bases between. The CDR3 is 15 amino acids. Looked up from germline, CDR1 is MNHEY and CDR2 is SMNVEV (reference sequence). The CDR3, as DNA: TGTGCCAGCAGTTTATCGATTGCGGAGGGAAACACCATATATTTT. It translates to CASSLSIAEGNTIYF.

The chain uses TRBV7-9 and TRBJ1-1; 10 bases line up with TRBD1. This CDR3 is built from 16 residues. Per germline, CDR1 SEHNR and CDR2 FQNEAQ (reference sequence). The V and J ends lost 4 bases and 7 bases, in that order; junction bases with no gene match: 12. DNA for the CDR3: TGTGCCAGCAGCTATCCCCTTGGACAGGGGGTGAATGAAGCTTTCTTT. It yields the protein CASSYPLGQGVNEAFF.

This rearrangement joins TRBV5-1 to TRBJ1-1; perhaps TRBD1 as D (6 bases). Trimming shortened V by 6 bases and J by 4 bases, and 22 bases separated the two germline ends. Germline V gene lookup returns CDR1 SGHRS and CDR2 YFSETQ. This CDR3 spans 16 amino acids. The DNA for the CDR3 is TGCGCCAGCACAGGGGCAGCCCTTAAAATTGGCACTGAAGCTTTCTTT. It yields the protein CASTGAALKIGTEAFF.

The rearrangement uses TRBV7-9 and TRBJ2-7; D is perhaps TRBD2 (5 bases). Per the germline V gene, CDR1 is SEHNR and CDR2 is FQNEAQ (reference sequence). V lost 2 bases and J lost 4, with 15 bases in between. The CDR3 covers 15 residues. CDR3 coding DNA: TGTGCCAGCAGCTTAAGTCTCGGGGATTTTTACGAGCAGTACTTC. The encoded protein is CASSLSLGDFYEQYF.

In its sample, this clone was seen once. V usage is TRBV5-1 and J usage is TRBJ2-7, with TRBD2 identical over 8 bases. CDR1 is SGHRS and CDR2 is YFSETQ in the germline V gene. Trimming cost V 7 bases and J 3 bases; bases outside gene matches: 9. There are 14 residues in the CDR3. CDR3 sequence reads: CASEPSSGGYEQYF. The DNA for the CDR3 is TGCGCCAGCGAACCGTCCAGCGGGGGCTACGAGCAGTACTTC.

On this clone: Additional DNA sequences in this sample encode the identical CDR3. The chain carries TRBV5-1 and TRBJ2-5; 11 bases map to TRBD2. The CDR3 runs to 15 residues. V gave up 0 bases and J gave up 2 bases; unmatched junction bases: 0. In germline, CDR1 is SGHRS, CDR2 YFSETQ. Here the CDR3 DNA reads TGCGCCAGCAGCTTGGCTAGCGGGAGGCAAGAGACCCAGTACTTC. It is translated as CASSLASGRQETQYF.

The CDR3 nucleotides read TGCGCCAGCAGCATGGACCCCAACATAGGAGCTGGCTACACCTTC. Its protein product is CASSMDPNIGAGYTF. This chain uses TRBV5-1 with TRBJ1-2, with no clear D. The V end was cut by 4 bases, the J end by 7 bases, with 20 bases between. Germline values: CDR1 SGHRS, CDR2 YFSETQ. The CDR3 is 15 residues long.

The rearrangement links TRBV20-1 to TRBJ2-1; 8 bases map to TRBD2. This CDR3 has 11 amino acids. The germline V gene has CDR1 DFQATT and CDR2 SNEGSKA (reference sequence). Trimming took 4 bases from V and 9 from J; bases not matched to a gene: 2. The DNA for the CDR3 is TGCAGTGCTACGGGGGGGTCTGAGCAGTTCTTC. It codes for CSATGGSEQFF.

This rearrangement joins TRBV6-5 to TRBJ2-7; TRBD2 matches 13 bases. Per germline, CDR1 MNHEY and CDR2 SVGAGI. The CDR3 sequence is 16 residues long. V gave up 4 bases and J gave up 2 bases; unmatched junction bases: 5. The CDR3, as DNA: TGTGCCAGCAGTTTTCGGACTAGCGGGAGTACCTACGAGCAGTACTTC. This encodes CASSFRTSGSTYEQYF.

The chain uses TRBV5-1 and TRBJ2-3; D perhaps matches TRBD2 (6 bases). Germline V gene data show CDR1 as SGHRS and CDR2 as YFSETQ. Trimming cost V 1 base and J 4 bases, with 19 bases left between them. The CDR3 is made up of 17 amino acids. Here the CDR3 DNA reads TGCGCCAGCAGCTTGCTCGGGAGCCCCTTAAGGGCAGATACGCAGTATTTT. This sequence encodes CASSLLGSPLRADTQYF.

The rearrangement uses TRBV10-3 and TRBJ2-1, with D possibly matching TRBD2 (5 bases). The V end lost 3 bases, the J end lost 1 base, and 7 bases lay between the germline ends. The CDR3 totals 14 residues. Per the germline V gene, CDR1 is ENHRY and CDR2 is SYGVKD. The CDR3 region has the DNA TGTGCCATCAGTGACGGGATTTCCTACAATGAGCAGTTCTTC. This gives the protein CAISDGISYNEQFF.

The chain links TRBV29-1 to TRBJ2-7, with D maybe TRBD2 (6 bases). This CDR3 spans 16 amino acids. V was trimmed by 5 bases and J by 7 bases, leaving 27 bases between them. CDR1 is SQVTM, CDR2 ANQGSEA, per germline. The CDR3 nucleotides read TGCAGCGTTCAGCGTTCAATAGGCCAGGTCGCGGGAGAGCAGTACTTC. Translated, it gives CSVQRSIGQVAGEQYF.

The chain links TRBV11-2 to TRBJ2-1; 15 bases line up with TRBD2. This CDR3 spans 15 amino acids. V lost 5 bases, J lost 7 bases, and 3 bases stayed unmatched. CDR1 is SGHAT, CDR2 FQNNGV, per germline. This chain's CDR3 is CASSVGLAGGNEQFF. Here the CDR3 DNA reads TGTGCCAGCAGCGTGGGACTAGCGGGAGGAAATGAGCAGTTCTTC.

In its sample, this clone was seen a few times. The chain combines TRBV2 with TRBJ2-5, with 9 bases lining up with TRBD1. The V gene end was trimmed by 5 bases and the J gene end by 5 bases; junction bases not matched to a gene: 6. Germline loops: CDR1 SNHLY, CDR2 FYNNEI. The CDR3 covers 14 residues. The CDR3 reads CASSLDRGDETQYF. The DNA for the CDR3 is TGTGCCAGCAGTTTGGACAGGGGTGACGAGACCCAGTACTTC.

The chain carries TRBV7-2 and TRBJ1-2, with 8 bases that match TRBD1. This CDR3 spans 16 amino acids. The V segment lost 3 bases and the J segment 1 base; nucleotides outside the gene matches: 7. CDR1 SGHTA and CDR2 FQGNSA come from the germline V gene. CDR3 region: CASSFGTGLLNYGYTF. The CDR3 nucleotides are TGTGCCAGCAGCTTTGGGACAGGCCTACTTAACTATGGCTACACCTTC. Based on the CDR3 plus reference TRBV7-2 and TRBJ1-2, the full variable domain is GAGVSQSPSNKVTEKGKDVELRCDPISGHTALYWYRQSLGQGLEFLIYFQGNSAPDKSGLPSDRFSAERTGGSVSTLTIQRTQQEDSAVYLCASSFGTGLLNYGYTFGSGTRLTVV.

For the CDR3, the DNA is TGTGCCAGCAGTCCAGGTGAGCAGTACGAGCAGTACTTC. It codes for CASSPGEQYEQYF. The gene calls are TRBV27 and TRBJ2-7, with D unclear. Germline CDR1 is MNHEY and CDR2 is SMNVEV (reference sequence). This CDR3 spans 13 amino acids. Trimming left V 5 bases short and J 4 bases short, with 12 bases between.

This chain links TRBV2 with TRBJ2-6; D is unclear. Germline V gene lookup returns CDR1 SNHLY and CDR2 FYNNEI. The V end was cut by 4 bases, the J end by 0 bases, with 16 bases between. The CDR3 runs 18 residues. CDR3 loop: CASSARAGRGSGANVLTF. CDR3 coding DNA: TGTGCCAGCAGTGCAAGAGCCGGTCGAGGCTCTGGGGCCAACGTCCTGACTTTC.

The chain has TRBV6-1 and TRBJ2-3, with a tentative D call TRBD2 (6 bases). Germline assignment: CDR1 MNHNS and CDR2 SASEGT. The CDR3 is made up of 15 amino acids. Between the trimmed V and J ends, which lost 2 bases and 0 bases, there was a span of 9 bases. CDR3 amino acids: CASSERRGSTDTQYF. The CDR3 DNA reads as TGTGCCAGCAGTGAAAGGAGGGGAAGCACAGATACGCAGTATTTT.

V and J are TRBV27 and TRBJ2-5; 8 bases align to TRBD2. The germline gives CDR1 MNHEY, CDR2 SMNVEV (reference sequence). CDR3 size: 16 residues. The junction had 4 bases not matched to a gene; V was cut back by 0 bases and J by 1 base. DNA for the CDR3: TGTGCCAGCAGTTTATCATTTGCGGGAGGCCAAGAGACCCAGTACTTC. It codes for CASSLSFAGGQETQYF.

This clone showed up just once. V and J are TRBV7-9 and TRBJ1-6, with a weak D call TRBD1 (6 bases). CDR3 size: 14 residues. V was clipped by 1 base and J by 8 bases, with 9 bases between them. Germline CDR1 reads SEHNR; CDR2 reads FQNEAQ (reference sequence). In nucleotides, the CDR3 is TGTGCCAGCAGCTTAGGGGACAAGGATTCACCCCTCCACTTT. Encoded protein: CASSLGDKDSPLHF.

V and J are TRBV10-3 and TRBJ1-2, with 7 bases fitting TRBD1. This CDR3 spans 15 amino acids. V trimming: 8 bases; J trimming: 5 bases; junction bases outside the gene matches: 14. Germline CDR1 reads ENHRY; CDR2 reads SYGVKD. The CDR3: CAIALAGQLYYGYTF. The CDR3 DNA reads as TGTGCCATCGCTTTGGCGGGACAGCTTTATTATGGCTACACCTTC.

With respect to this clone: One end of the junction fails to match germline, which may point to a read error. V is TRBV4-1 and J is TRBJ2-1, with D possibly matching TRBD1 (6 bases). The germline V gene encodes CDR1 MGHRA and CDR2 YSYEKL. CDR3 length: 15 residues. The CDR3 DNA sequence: TGCGCCAGCAGCGAAGACTGGGGGCAGCCCCATGAGCAGTTCTTC. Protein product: CASSEDWGQPHEQFF.

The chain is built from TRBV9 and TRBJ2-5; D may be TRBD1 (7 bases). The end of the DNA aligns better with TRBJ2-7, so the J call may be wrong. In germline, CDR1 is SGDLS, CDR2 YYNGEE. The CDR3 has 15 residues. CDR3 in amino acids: CASSEGGPGGYEQYF. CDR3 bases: TGTGCCAGCAGCGAGGGGGGACCAGGGGGCTACGAGCAGTACTTC.

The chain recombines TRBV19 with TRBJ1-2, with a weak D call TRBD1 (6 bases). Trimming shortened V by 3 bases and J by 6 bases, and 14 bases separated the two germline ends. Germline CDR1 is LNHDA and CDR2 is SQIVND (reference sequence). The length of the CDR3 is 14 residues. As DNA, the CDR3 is TGTGCCAGTAGTATTCAAACAGGGTATGATGGCTACACCTTC. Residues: CASSIQTGYDGYTF. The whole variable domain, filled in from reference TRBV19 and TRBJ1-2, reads DGGITQSPKYLFRKEGQNVTLSCEQNLNHDAMYWYRQDPGQGLRLIYYSQIVNDFQKGDIAEGYSVSREKKESFPLTVTSAQKNPTAFYLCASSIQTGYDGYTFGSGTRLTVV.

The chain's CDR3 is CASSSAGRAELFF. CDR3 DNA: TGTGCCAGCAGCTCTGCGGGCCGGGCGGAACTGTTTTTT. The chain employs TRBV5-6 and TRBJ1-4; no clear D gene. The CDR3 is 13 amino acids. Trimming removed 3 bases from V and 12 bases from J, with 15 bases in between. CDR1 is SGHDT and CDR2 is YYEEEE in the germline V gene.

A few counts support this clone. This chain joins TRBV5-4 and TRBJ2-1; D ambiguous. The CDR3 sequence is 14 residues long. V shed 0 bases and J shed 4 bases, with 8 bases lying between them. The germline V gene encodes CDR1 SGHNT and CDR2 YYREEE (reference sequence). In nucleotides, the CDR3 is TGTGCCAGCAGCTTGGGTGCGGAGTACAATGAGCAGTTCTTC. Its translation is CASSLGAEYNEQFF. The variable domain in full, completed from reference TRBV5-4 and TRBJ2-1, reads ETGVTQSPTHLIKTRGQQVTLRCSSQSGHNTVSWYQQALGQGPQFIFQYYREEENGRGNFPPRFSGLQFPNYSSELNVNALELDDSALYLCASSLGAEYNEQFFGPGTRLTVL.

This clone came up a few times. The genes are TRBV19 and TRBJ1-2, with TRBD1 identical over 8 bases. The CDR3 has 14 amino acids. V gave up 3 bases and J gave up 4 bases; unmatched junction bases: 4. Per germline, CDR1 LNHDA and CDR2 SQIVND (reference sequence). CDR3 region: CASSIPGQAYGYTF. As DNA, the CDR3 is TGTGCCAGTAGTATCCCGGGACAGGCCTATGGCTACACCTTC.

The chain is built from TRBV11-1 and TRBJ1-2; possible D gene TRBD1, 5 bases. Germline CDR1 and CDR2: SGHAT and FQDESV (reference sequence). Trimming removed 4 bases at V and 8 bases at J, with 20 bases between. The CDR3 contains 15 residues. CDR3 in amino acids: CASSSFYGGIGGYTF. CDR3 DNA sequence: TGTGCCAGCAGCTCCTTCTATGGGGGGATTGGAGGCTACACCTTC.

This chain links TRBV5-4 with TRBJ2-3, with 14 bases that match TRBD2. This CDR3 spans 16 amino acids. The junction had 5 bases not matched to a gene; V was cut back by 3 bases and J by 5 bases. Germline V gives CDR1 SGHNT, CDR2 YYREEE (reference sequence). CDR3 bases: TGTGCCAGCAGCTCGCGACTAGCGGGAGGGATAGATACGCAGTATTTT. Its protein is CASSSRLAGGIDTQYF.